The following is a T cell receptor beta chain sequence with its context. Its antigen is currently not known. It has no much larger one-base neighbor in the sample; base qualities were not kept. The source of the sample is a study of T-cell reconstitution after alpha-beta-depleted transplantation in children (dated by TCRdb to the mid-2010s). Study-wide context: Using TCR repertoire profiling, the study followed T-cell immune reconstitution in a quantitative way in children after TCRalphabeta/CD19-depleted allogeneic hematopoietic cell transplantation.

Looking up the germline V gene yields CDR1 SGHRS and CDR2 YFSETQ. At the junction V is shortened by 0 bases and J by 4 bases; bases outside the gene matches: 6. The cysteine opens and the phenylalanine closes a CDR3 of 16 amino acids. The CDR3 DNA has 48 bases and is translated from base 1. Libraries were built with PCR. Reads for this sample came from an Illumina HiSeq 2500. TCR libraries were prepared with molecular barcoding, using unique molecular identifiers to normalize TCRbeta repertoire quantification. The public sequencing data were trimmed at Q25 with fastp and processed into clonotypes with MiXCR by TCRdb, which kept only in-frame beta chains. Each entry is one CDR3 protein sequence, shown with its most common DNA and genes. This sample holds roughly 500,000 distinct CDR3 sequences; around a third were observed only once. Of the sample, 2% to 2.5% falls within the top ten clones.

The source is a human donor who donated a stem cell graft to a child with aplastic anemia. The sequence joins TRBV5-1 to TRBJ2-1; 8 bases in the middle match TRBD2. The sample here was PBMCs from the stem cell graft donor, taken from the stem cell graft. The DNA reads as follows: TGCGCCAGCAGCTTGGTGACGGGGGGGATATACAATGAGCAGTTCTTC. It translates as CASSLVTGGIYNEQFF.